The entry below describes one T cell receptor (beta chain). With 2 bases removed from V and 7 bases from J, the gap between germline ends came to 12 bases. The germline gives CDR1 SGHTA, CDR2 FQGTGA. This CDR3 is built from 14 residues. This sample is part of a study of PD-L1 blockade in urothelial cancer. TCRdb keeps only in-frame clones here, not all; method: immunoSEQ multiplex PCR. The table has under 120,000 clones, about 85% seen once. Sample: PBMCs, taken around atezolizumab (anti-PD-L1) treatment. This receptor was obtained from a man aged 50-59 years with urothelial cancer. The chain employs TRBV7-3 and TRBJ2-1; tentative D call: TRBD2 (6 bases). The CDR3 nucleotides are TGTGCCAGCAGCTTATTGGGCGGGATTAATGAGCAGTTCTTC. This gives the protein CASSLLGGINEQFF.